These 15 T cell receptor beta chains came from one sample sequenced in a study of T cell responses to AZD1222 COVID-19 vaccine. Using immunoSEQ multiplex PCR, the repertoire was profiled, and TCRdb retains in-frame clones only, with some absent. The repertoire holds more than 150,000 clones, with more than 70% as singletons. This specimen consisted of peripheral blood, obtained 28 days after the second AZD1222 dose. These receptors were taken from an adult who received the AZD1222 COVID-19 vaccine.

The chain is built from TRBV29-1 and TRBJ1-1; no reliable D call. The CDR3 covers 11 residues. Germline V lookup: CDR1 SQVTM, CDR2 ANQGSEA. Trimming stripped 3 bases from V and 6 bases from J, with 8 bases between. The CDR3 spells CSVEDGPEAFF. CDR3 nucleotide sequence: TGCAGCGTTGAGGATGGTCCTGAAGCTTTCTTT.

This clone was seen just once. The genes are TRBV2 and TRBJ2-7; tentative D call: TRBD1 (6 bases). The V and J ends lost 5 bases and 0 bases respectively, with 11 bases between them. The CDR3 sequence is 14 residues long. Per the germline V gene, CDR1 is SNHLY and CDR2 is FYNNEI. CDR3: CASSPDSASYEQYF. The CDR3 DNA is TGTGCCAGCAGTCCGGACAGCGCCTCCTACGAGCAGTACTTC.

This chain links TRBV5-4 with TRBJ2-1; D is possibly TRBD1 (6 bases). The CDR3 is made up of 14 amino acids. V lost 7 bases and J lost 4, with 15 bases in between. Germline CDR1 SGHNT, CDR2 YYREEE (reference sequence). The CDR3 reads CASWGTSSYNEQFF. In nucleotides, the CDR3 is TGTGCCAGCTGGGGGACAAGCTCTTACAATGAGCAGTTCTTC. The full variable domain, with the rest looked up from reference TRBV5-4 and TRBJ2-1, is ETGVTQSPTHLIKTRGQQVTLRCSSQSGHNTVSWYQQALGQGPQFIFQYYREEENGRGNFPPRFSGLQFPNYSSELNVNALELDDSALYLCASWGTSSYNEQFFGPGTRLTVL.

V and J are TRBV9 and TRBJ2-4; no reliable D call. V gave up 3 bases and J gave up 7 bases, with 20 bases separating them. The CDR3 covers 16 residues. CDR1 and CDR2 from the germline V gene are SGDLS and YYNGEE. The CDR3 DNA is TGTGCCAGCAGCGCTTTCTCCTCCCCTCAGTGGAACATTCAGTACTTC. Residues: CASSAFSSPQWNIQYF.

This chain uses TRBV7-9 with TRBJ2-3; D is possibly TRBD2 (5 bases). The CDR3 loop spans 13 amino acids. The germline CDR1 and CDR2 sequences are SEHNR and FQNEAQ (reference sequence). V lost 0 bases and J 4 bases, leaving 5 bases between the germline ends. CDR3 coding DNA: TGTGCCAGCAGCTTAGCGAGGGCAGATACGCAGTATTTT. Translating it yields CASSLARADTQYF.

This chain joins TRBV7-9 and TRBJ1-2; no clear D gene. Trimming stripped 10 bases from V and 4 bases from J, with 19 bases between. From germline, CDR1 is SEHNR and CDR2 FQNEAQ (reference sequence). The CDR3 consists of 14 residues. The DNA of the CDR3 is TGTGCCACCCAAGGGCACAGCGGAAGCTATGGCTACACCTTC. Translated: CATQGHSGSYGYTF.

This clone was seen more than once but under ten times. The rearrangement links TRBV7-2 to TRBJ1-2, with 7 nucleotides matching TRBD1. The ends lost 5 bases at V and 6 bases at J; junction bases unmatched: 9. This CDR3 spans 14 amino acids. The germline gives CDR1 SGHTA, CDR2 FQGNSA. CDR3 in amino acids: CASSPRQGLDGYTF. CDR3 nucleotide sequence: TGTGCCAGCAGCCCCAGACAGGGATTGGATGGCTACACCTTC. Full variable domain (outside the CDR3, taken from reference TRBV7-2 and TRBJ1-2): GAGVSQSPSNKVTEKGKDVELRCDPISGHTALYWYRQSLGQGLEFLIYFQGNSAPDKSGLPSDRFSAERTGGSVSTLTIQRTQQEDSAVYLCASSPRQGLDGYTFGSGTRLTVV.

J is TRBJ2-3 and V is TRBV9; no reliable D call. CDR3 size: 16 residues. Trimming stripped 0 bases from V and 2 bases from J, with 13 bases between. Per germline, CDR1 SGDLS and CDR2 YYNGEE. CDR3 residues: CASSVESNLNTDTQYF. The CDR3 region has the DNA TGTGCCAGCAGCGTAGAATCTAATTTAAACACAGATACGCAGTATTTT.

Remarks on this clone: This same CDR3 is encoded by further DNA sequences in the sample. The chain is built from TRBV7-3 and TRBJ2-1, with a tentative D call TRBD2 (5 bases). The CDR3 sequence is 16 residues long. Germline V gene lookup returns CDR1 SGHTA and CDR2 FQGTGA. V was cut by 4 bases and J by 0 bases, with 13 bases left in between. The CDR3 sequence: CASSSSLAASYNEQFF. CDR3 nucleotides: TGTGCCAGCAGCTCCTCCCTAGCCGCCTCCTACAATGAGCAGTTCTTC.

The chain has TRBV3-1 (or the pseudogene TRBV3-2) and TRBJ1-6; unclear D gene. The CDR3 sequence is 17 residues long. CDR1 is LGHDT, CDR2 YNNKEL, per germline (reference sequence). With 3 bases removed from V and 0 bases from J, the gap between germline ends came to 12 bases. This chain's CDR3 is CASSQMTVSSYNSPLHF. The CDR3 DNA is TGTGCCAGCAGCCAGATGACGGTCAGCTCCTATAATTCACCCCTCCACTTT.

The chain is built from TRBV6-2 or TRBV6-3 and TRBJ2-1; 12 bases are a match to TRBD2. The CDR3 extends over 17 amino acids. CDR1 is MNHEY, CDR2 SVGEGT, per germline. V gave up 4 bases and J gave up 7 bases; unmatched junction bases: 11. The CDR3 nucleotides are TGTGCCAGCAGTTCCCCTAGCGGGAGGGCCCGGCGGAATGAGCAGTTCTTC. It codes for CASSSPSGRARRNEQFF.

This chain joins TRBV19 and TRBJ2-7; the match to TRBD2 covers 16 bases. V shed 3 bases, J shed 4 bases, and the junction held 6 bases outside the gene matches. The length of the CDR3 is 17 residues. Germline assignment: CDR1 LNHDA and CDR2 SQIVND (reference sequence). CDR3 residues: CASSISGLAGGPYEQYF. CDR3 nucleotide sequence: TGTGCCAGTAGTATCTCGGGACTAGCGGGAGGGCCTTACGAGCAGTACTTC.

The rearrangement joins TRBV3-1 (or the pseudogene TRBV3-2) to TRBJ2-2; D is unresolved. Germline assignment: CDR1 LGHDT and CDR2 YNNKEL (reference sequence). The CDR3 is 14 residues long. Deletions cut 0 bases from V and 4 bases from J, with 6 bases between. As DNA, the CDR3 is TGTGCCAGCAGCCAAGATCGATCCACCGGGGAGCTGTTTTTT. Translated, it gives CASSQDRSTGELFF.

This chain joins TRBV29-1 and TRBJ2-7; TRBD2 matches 10 bases. V dropped 5 bases and J dropped 7; count of bases not matched to a gene: 8. Per the germline V gene, CDR1 is SQVTM and CDR2 is ANQGSEA. The CDR3 is 13 residues long. This CDR3 is CSVKSSGGSEQYF. The DNA of the CDR3 is TGCAGCGTTAAATCTAGCGGGGGTAGTGAGCAGTACTTC.

This rearrangement joins TRBV24-1 to TRBJ2-1; 12 positions agree with TRBD2. The CDR3 contains 17 residues. Germline V lookup: CDR1 KGHDR, CDR2 SFDVKD. The V and J ends lost 1 base and 8 bases, in that order; junction bases with no gene match: 8. The CDR3 protein is CATSDLLASGRGDEQFF. The CDR3 nucleotides read TGTGCCACCAGTGATTTACTGGCTAGCGGGAGGGGGGATGAGCAGTTCTTC.